The clone carrying this T cell receptor beta chain was seen at least ten times. Its specificity is unknown. The CDR3 length is 14 residues. Germline V gene lookup returns CDR1 MNHEY and CDR2 SVGEGT. Losses at the gene ends were 7 bases for V and 6 bases for J; bases not matched to a gene: 6. Unseparated into fractions, whole blood served as the source from which total RNA was extracted. TCRdb analysed the 5' RACE reads with MiXCR anew, one entry per CDR3 protein. The top ten hold 1.2% to 1.5% of the sample, which has some 150,000 distinct CDR3 sequences, over 3.5% seen once. This sample is part of a study of human T cells and chemical hapten exposure. Study information: TCR yields differed between samples (mainly from small differences in pooled library volume). Notes on the study in general: The number of TCRs over 1 in 1000 frequency stayed unchanged after DPC.

This chain joins TRBV6-2 or TRBV6-3 and TRBJ2-2; 9 positions agree with TRBD1. The receptor's source is a female donor in good health. CDR3 sequence: CASTWTGASGELFF. In nucleotides, the CDR3 is TGTGCCAGCACGTGGACAGGGGCGTCCGGGGAGCTGTTTTTT.